The present TCR beta chain was sequenced within a study of CD8+ T cells in alopecia areata. TCR sequencing used cDNA made by reverse transcription of extracted RNA. TCRdb keeps only in-frame clones here, not all; method: immunoSEQ multiplex PCR. The profile shows 110,000 or so clones, roughly 63% of them singletons. CDR1 is GTSNPN, CDR2 SVGIG, per germline (reference sequence). This CDR3 region has 13 residues. The V and J ends lost 0 bases and 6 bases respectively, with 9 bases between them. Described treatment: oral pan-JAK inhibitor, 5-10 mg twice daily. The chain employs TRBV30 and TRBJ2-1; the D is unclear. The source was CD8+ T cells sorted from blood, collected at week 4, from a patient treated with tofacitinib. The clonotype comes from a human donor with alopecia areata. The CDR3 loop is CAWSVGASNEQFF. CDR3 DNA sequence: TGTGCCTGGAGTGTTGGTGCCTCCAATGAGCAGTTCTTC.